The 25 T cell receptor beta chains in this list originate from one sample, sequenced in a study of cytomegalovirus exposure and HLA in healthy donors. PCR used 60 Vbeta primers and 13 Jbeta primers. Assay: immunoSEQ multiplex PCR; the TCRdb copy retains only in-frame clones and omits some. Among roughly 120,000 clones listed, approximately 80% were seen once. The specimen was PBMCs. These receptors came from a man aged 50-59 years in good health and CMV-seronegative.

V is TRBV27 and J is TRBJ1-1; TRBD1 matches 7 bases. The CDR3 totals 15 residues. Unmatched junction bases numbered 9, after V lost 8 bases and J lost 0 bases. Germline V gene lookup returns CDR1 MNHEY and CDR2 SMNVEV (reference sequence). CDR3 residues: CASRQGRAMNTEAFF. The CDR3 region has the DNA TGTGCCAGCCGACAGGGAAGGGCGATGAACACTGAAGCTTTCTTT.

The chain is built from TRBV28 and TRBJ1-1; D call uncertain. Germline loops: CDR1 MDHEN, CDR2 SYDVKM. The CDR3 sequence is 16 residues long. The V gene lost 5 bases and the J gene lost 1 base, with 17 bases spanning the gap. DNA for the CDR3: TGTGCCAGCAGTCTTGGAGGGCAGGTGGGGAACACTGAAGCTTTCTTT. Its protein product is CASSLGGQVGNTEAFF.

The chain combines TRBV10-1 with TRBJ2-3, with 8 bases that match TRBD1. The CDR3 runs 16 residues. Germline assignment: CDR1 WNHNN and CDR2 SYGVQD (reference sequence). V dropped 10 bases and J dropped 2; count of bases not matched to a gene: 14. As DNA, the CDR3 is TGCGCCACCCACTGGTCGACAGGGGCTTCCACAGATACGCAGTATTTT. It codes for CATHWSTGASTDTQYF.

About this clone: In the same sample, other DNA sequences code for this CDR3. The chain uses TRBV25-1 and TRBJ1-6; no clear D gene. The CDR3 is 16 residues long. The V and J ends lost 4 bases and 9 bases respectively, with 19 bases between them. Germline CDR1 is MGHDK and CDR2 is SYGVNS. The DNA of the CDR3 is TGTGCCAGCAGTGCTACGAGGGCGGGCTTGGGTTCACCCCTCCACTTT. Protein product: CASSATRAGLGSPLHF.

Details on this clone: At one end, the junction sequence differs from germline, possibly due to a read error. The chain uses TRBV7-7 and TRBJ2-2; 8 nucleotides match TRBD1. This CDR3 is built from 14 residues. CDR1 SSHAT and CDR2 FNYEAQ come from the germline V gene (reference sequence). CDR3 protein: CASSSDRASGELFF. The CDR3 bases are TGTGCTAGCAGCTCGGACAGGGCTTCCGGGGAGCTGTTTTTT.

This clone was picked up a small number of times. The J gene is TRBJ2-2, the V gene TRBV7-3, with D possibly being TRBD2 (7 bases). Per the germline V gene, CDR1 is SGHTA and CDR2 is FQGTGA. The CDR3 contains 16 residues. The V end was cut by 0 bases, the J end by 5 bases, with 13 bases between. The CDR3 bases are TGTGCCAGCAGCTTAACGGAACAGGGAGGGACCGGGGAGCTGTTTTTT. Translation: CASSLTEQGGTGELFF. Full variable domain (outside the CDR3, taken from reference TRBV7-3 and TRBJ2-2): GAGVSQTPSNKVTEKGKYVELRCDPISGHTALYWYRQSLGQGPEFLIYFQGTGAADDSGLPNDRFFAVRPEGSVSTLKIQRTERGDSAVYLCASSLTEQGGTGELFFGEGSRLTVL.

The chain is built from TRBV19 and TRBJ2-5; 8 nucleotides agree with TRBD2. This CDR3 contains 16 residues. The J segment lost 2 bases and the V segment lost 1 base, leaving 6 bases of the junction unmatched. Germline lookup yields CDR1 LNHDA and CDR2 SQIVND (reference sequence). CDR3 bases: TGTGCCAGTAGTATAGGAGGCGGGGGGCGACAAGAGACCCAGTACTTC. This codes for CASSIGGGGRQETQYF.

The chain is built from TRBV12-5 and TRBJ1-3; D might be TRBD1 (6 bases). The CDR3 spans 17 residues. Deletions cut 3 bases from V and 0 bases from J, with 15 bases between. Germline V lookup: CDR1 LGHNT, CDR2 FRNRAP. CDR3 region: CASGFPRTEPSGNTIYF. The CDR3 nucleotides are TGTGCTAGTGGTTTCCCGCGGACAGAACCCTCTGGAAACACCATATATTTT.

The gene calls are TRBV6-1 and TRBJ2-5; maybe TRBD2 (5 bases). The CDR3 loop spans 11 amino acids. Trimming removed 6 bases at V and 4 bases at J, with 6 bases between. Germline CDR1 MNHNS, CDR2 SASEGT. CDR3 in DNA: TGTGCCAGCAGACTAGGAGAGACCCAGTACTTC. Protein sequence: CASRLGETQYF.

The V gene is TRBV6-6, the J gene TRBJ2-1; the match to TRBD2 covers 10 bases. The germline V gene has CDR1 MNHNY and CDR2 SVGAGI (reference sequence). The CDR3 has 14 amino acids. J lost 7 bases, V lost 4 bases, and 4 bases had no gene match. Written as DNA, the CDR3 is TGTGCCAGCAGTTCACCTAGCGGGAGTAATGAGCAGTTCTTC. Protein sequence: CASSSPSGSNEQFF.

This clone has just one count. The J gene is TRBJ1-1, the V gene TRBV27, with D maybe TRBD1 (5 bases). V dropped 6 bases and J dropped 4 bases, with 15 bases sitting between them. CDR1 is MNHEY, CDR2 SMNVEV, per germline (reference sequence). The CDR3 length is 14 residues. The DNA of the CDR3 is TGTGCCAGCAGCCCCCGGCCAGGGTCCACTGAAGCTTTCTTT. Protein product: CASSPRPGSTEAFF.

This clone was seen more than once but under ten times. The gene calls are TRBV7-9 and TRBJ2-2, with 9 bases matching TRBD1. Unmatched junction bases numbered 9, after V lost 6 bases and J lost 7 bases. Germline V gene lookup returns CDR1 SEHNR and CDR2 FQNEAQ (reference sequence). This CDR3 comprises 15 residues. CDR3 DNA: TGTGCCAGCAGTTACGGGACAGGGTCTGGCGGGGAGCTGTTTTTT. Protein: CASSYGTGSGGELFF. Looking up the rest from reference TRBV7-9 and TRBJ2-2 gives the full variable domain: DTGVSQNPRHKITKRGQNVTFRCDPISEHNRLYWYRQTLGQGPEFLTYFQNEAQLEKSRLLSDRFSAERPKGSFSTLEIQRTEQGDSAMYLCASSYGTGSGGELFFGEGSRLTVL.

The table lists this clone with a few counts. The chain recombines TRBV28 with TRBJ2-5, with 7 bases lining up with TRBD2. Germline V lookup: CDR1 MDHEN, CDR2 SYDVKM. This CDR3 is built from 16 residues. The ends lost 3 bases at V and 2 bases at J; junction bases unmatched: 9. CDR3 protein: CASSLGRGAAQETQYF. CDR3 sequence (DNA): TGTGCCAGCAGTTTGGGGAGGGGAGCGGCACAAGAGACCCAGTACTTC.

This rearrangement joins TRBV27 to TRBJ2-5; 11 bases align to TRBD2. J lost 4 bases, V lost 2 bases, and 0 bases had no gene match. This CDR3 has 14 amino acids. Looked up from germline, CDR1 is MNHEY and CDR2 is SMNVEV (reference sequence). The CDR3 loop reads CASSLLAGGETQYF. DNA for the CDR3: TGTGCCAGCAGTTTACTAGCGGGAGGAGAGACCCAGTACTTC.

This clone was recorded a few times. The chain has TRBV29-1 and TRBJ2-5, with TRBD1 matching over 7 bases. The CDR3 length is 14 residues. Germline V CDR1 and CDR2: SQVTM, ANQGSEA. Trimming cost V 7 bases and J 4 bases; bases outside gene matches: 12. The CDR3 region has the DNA TGCAGCGCTATAAGGACAGGAGGTCCAGAGACCCAGTACTTC. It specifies CSAIRTGGPETQYF. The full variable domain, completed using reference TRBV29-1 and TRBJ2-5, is SAVISQKPSRDICQRGTSLTIQCQVDSQVTMMFWYRQQPGQSLTLIATANQGSEATYESGFVIDKFPISRPNLTFSTLTVSNMSPEDSSIYLCSAIRTGGPETQYFGPGTRLLVL.

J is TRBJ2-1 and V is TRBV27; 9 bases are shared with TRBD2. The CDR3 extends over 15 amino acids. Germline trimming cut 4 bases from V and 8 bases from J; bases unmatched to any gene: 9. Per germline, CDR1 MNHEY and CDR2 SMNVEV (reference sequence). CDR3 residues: CASSSPGTSTYEQFF. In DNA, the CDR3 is TGTGCCAGCAGTTCTCCCGGGACTAGCACCTATGAGCAGTTCTTC.

The CDR3 spells CSVDRGSYEQYF. CDR3 nucleotides: TGCAGCGTTGACAGGGGCTCCTACGAGCAGTACTTC. The chain employs TRBV29-1 and TRBJ2-5; TRBD1 is a possible D gene (6 bases). Near its end, the DNA agrees better with TRBJ2-7, so the J call may be wrong. The CDR3 is made up of 12 amino acids. CDR1 is SQVTM, CDR2 ANQGSEA, per germline.

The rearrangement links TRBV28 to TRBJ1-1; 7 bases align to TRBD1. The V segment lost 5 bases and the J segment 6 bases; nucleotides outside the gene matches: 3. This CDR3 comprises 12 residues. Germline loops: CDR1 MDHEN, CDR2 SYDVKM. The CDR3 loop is CASSAGQSEAFF. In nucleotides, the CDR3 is TGTGCCAGCAGTGCGGGACAGTCTGAAGCTTTCTTT.

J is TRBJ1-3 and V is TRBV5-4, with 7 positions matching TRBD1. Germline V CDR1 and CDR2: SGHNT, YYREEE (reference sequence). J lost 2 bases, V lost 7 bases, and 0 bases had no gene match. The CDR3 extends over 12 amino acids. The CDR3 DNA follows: TGTGCCAGCGGGACAGCTGGAAACACCATATATTTT. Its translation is CASGTAGNTIYF.

The CDR3 is CASSLAVEGYTF. CDR3 bases: TGTGCCAGCAGCTTAGCTGTAGAAGGCTACACCTTC. The chain combines TRBV7-2 with TRBJ1-2, with no clear D. Trimming cost V 0 bases and J 8 bases, with 7 bases left between them. CDR3 length: 12 residues. The germline V gene has CDR1 SGHTA and CDR2 FQGNSA.

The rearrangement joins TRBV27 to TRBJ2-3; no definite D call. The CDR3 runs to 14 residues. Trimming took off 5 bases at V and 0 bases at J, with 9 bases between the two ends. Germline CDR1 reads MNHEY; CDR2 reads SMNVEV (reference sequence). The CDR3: CASSRLDSTDTQYF. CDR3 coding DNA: TGTGCCAGCAGTAGGCTAGATAGCACAGATACGCAGTATTTT.

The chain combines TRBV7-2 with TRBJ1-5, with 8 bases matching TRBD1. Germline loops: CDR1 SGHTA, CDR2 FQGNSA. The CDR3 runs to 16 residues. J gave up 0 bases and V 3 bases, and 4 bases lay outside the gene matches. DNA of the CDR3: TGTGCCAGCAGCTTCGGACAGGGACGTAGCAATCAGCCCCAGCATTTT. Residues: CASSFGQGRSNQPQHF.

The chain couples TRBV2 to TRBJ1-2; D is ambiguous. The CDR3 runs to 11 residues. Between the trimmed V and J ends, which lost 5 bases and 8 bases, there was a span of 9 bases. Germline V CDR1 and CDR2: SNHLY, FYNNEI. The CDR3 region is CASSTLPGYTF. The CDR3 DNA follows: TGTGCCAGCAGTACACTACCCGGCTACACCTTC.

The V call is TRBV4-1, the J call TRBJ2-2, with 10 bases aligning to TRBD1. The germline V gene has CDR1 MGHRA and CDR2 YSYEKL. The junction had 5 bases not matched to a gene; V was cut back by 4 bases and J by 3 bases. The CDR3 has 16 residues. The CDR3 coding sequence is TGCGCCAGCAGCCTGAGACAGGGGGCGGACACCGGGGAGCTGTTTTTT. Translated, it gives CASSLRQGADTGELFF.

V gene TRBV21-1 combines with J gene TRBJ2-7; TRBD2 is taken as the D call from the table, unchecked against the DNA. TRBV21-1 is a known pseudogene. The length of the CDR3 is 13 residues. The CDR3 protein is CALIRGGGREQYF. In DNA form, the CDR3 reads TGTGCCTTGATCCGAGGGGGGGGGCGCGAGCAGTACTTC.